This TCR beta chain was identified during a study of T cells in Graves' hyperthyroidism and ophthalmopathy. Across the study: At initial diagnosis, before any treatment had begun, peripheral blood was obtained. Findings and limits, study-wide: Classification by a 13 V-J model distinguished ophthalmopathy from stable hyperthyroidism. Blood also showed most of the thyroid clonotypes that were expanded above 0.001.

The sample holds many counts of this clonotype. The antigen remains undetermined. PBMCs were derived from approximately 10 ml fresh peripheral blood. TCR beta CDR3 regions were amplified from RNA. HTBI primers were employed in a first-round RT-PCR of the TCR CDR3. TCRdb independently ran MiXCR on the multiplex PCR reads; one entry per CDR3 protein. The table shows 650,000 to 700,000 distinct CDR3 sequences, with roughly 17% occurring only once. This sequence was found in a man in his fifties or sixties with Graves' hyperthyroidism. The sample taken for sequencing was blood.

This chain's CDR3 is CATSDSPKNEQFF. Here the CDR3 DNA reads TGTGCCACCAGTGATAGTCCTAAAAATGAGCAGTTCTTC. V usage is TRBV24-1 and J usage is TRBJ2-1, with D uncertain. The CDR3 is 13 residues long. Per germline, CDR1 KGHDR and CDR2 SFDVKD. Trimming took off 3 bases at V and 7 bases at J, with 9 bases between the two ends.